This is a list of T cell receptor beta chains from one sample in a study of blood T cell repertoires in COVID-19. Sequenced by immunoSEQ multiplex PCR; TCRdb stores in-frame clones only, minus some. The data hold about 190,000 clones, with roughly 81% observed a single time. The source material was peripheral blood. The receptors here all came from a woman between 65 and 79 years old with active or convalescent COVID-19. Both conserved end residues are part of each CDR3. D genes are given only for firm matches. Some rows have no size entry. The others give once, few or many, or a class for an expanded clone.

J,size,V,D,CDR3,DNA
TRBJ2-1,once,TRBV7-9,TRBD2,CASSFLSGTSGRTYNEQFF,TGTGCCAGCAGCTTCTTGTCCGGGACTAGCGGGAGAACCTACAATGAGCAGTTCTTC
TRBJ2-3,NA,TRBV18,NA,CASSPLGYTDTQYF,TGTGCCAGCTCACCCCTAGGCTACACAGATACGCAGTATTTT
TRBJ1-3,NA,TRBV5-1,TRBD1,CASSLSTGSGNTIYF,TGCGCCAGCAGCTTGTCGACAGGGTCTGGAAACACCATATATTTT
TRBJ1-2,few,TRBV6-2/TRBV6-3,NA,CASTPYGTGKLYGYTF,TGTGCCAGCACCCCTTACGGCACAGGGAAGCTCTATGGCTACACCTTC
TRBJ2-7,NA,TRBV14,TRBD2,CASSRPGLAYEQYF,TGTGCCAGCAGCCGCCCGGGACTAGCCTACGAGCAGTACTTC
TRBJ2-1,NA,TRBV2,TRBD2,CASSDLAGGSNEQFF,TGTGCCAGCAGTGACCTCGCGGGAGGGTCCAATGAGCAGTTCTTC
TRBJ2-2,NA,TRBV4-1,TRBD2,CASSQAPRAGGTGELFF,TGCGCCAGCAGCCAAGCTCCCCGGGCGGGAGGGACCGGGGAGCTGTTTTTT
TRBJ2-7,NA,TRBV25-1,TRBD2,CATMMYEREFAYEQYF,TGTGCCACCATGATGTATGAGCGGGAGTTTGCCTACGAGCAGTACTTC
TRBJ2-7,NA,TRBV11-2,NA,CASSPRDGGEQYF,TGTGCCAGCAGCCCCCGGGACGGGGGCGAGCAGTACTTC
TRBJ2-1,NA,TRBV11-2,TRBD1,CASRGTGGRTSYNEQFF,TGTGCCAGCAGAGGGACAGGGGGCCGAACCTCCTACAATGAGCAGTTCTTC
TRBJ2-7,NA,TRBV7-9,TRBD2,CASSESSGSSYEQYF,TGTGCCAGCAGCGAATCTAGCGGGAGCTCCTACGAGCAGTACTTC
TRBJ1-2,NA,TRBV6-5,TRBD1,CATRGQGRFYGYTF,TGTGCCACCCGAGGACAGGGGAGGTTCTATGGCTACACCTTC
TRBJ2-2,NA,TRBV3-1/TRBV3-2,NA,CASSQRGGGELFF,TGTGCCAGCAGCCAACGGGGTGGCGGGGAGCTGTTTTTT
TRBJ1-5,NA,TRBV7-9,NA,CASSLSSNQPQHF,TGTGCCAGCAGCTTGAGTAGCAATCAGCCCCAGCATTTT
TRBJ2-1,NA,TRBV2,NA,CASSERALSSYNEQFF,TGTGCCAGCAGTGAACGAGCGCTGAGCTCCTACAATGAGCAGTTCTTC
TRBJ2-6,NA,TRBV29-1,NA,CSVVIEAHSGANVLTF,TGCAGCGTTGTTATAGAGGCTCACTCTGGGGCCAACGTCCTGACTTTC
TRBJ2-3,NA,TRBV18,NA,CASSPRRGSTDTQYF,TGTGCCAGCTCACCAAGGCGGGGTAGCACAGATACGCAGTATTTT
TRBJ2-5,NA,TRBV19,NA,CASSTQETQYF,TGTGCCAGTAGTACCCAGGAGACCCAGTACTTC
TRBJ2-3,NA,TRBV19,TRBD2,CASTNPTSGGTDTQYF,TGTGCCAGTACCAACCCTACTAGCGGGGGCACAGATACGCAGTATTTT
TRBJ1-5,NA,TRBV5-5,NA,CASSSTGLQWNQPQHF,TGTGCCAGCAGTTCCACAGGCCTACAGTGGAATCAGCCCCAGCATTTT
TRBJ2-3,NA,TRBV6-6,TRBD2,CATEGAGGNTQYF,TGTGCTACCGAGGGGGCGGGAGGGAATACGCAGTATTTT
TRBJ1-5,NA,TRBV3-1/TRBV3-2,NA,CASSQGPQPQHF,TGTGCCAGCAGCCAAGGGCCTCAGCCCCAGCATTTT
TRBJ1-2,NA,TRBV4-1,NA,CASSPQTRDGGSNYGYTF,TGCGCCAGCAGCCCTCAGACGAGGGACGGGGGTTCTAACTATGGCTACACCTTC
TRBJ2-4,NA,TRBV10-3,NA,CAISDRDLAKNIQYF,TGTGCCATCAGCGACAGGGACTTAGCCAAAAACATTCAGTACTTC
TRBJ1-2,NA,TRBV11-2,TRBD1,CASSLDRDRGFGYTF,TGTGCCAGCAGCTTAGATCGGGACAGGGGGTTTGGCTACACCTTC
TRBJ2-1,NA,TRBV7-6,TRBD1,CASSDTSRGHSYNEQFF,TGTGCCAGCAGCGATACTTCCAGGGGGCACTCCTACAATGAGCAGTTCTTC
TRBJ2-7,NA,TRBV6-5,TRBD1,CASSGTAGAYEQYF,TGTGCCAGCAGCGGGACAGCTGGAGCCTACGAGCAGTACTTC
TRBJ2-1,NA,TRBV18,TRBD1,CASSPPGQGRNEQFF,TGTGCCAGCTCACCACCGGGACAGGGGCGGAATGAGCAGTTCTTC
TRBJ2-1,NA,TRBV28,TRBD2,CASRIWTSGNNEQFF,TGTGCCAGCCGAATCTGGACTAGCGGGAACAATGAGCAGTTCTTC
TRBJ2-7,NA,TRBV6-5,NA,CASSRSPGGEQYF,TGTGCCAGCAGTCGGTCCCCAGGGGGGGAGCAGTACTTC
TRBJ2-3,NA,TRBV2,NA,CASSDEETSTDTQYF,TGTGCCAGCAGTGATGAAGAAACTAGCACAGATACGCAGTATTTT
TRBJ1-4,NA,TRBV12-3/TRBV12-4,NA,CASSLAEREKLFF,TGTGCCAGCAGTTTAGCCGAGAGAGAAAAACTGTTTTTT
TRBJ2-2,once,TRBV18,NA,CASSPQGITGELFF,TGTGCCAGCTCACCTCAGGGAATCACCGGGGAGCTGTTTTTT
TRBJ2-7,NA,TRBV30,NA,CAWSVPAFRTGNYEQYF,TGTGCCTGGAGTGTTCCGGCATTTAGGACTGGCAATTACGAGCAGTACTTC
TRBJ2-3,NA,TRBV3-1/TRBV3-2,NA,CASSQDGGERGDTQYF,TGTGCCAGCAGCCAAGATGGAGGGGAACGAGGAGATACGCAGTATTTT
TRBJ1-6,medium-sized,TRBV25-1,NA,CASIGGGASSPLHF,TGTGCCAGCATCGGAGGAGGGGCGAGCTCACCCCTCCACTTT
TRBJ2-5,NA,TRBV2,NA,CASSEFPASAYF,TGTGCCAGCAGTGAGTTCCCGGCTAGTGCCTACTTC
TRBJ2-2,NA,TRBV5-1,NA,CASSLPKTTGELFF,TGCGCCAGCAGCTTGCCTAAAACCACCGGGGAGCTGTTTTTT
TRBJ2-2,NA,TRBV19,NA,CASSIYVGELFF,TGTGCCAGTAGTATCTATGTGGGGGAGCTGTTTTTT
TRBJ2-1,NA,TRBV3-1/TRBV3-2,NA,CASSQEMDTYNEQFF,TGTGCCAGCAGCCAAGAAATGGACACCTACAATGAGCAGTTCTTC